This is a list of T cell receptor beta chains from one sample in a study of T-cell reconstitution after alpha-beta-depleted transplantation in children. One entry per CDR3 protein, called by TCRdb with MiXCR from the PCR reads. The data hold fewer than 500,000 distinct CDR3 sequences, with 43% observed a single time. This material consisted of PBMCs, taken before TCRalphabeta/CD19-depleted stem cell transplant. The source of these receptors is a girl between 2 and 10 years old with aplastic anemia, due to receive a stem cell transplant. Each CDR3 is given with its conserved first and last residue. The order of the fields is V gene, clone size, J gene, D gene, CDR3 protein, CDR3 DNA. D genes are given only for firm matches. Not every row has a clone size; where given, it reads once, few, many or a size class.

v_call: TRBV5-1
clone_size: -
j_call: TRBJ2-1
d_call: TRBD2
cdr3_aa: CASSTSSGVYNEQFF
cdr3_nt: TGCGCCAGCAGCACTTCTAGCGGGGTCTACAATGAGCAGTTCTTC

v_call: TRBV15
clone_size: -
j_call: TRBJ1-5
d_call: TRBD1
cdr3_aa: CATRRGQGDPFNQPQHF
cdr3_nt: TGTGCCACCAGAAGGGGACAGGGGGACCCCTTTAATCAGCCCCAGCATTTT

v_call: TRBV15
clone_size: -
j_call: TRBJ2-7
d_call: TRBD2
cdr3_aa: CATRLAGLEEQYF
cdr3_nt: TGTGCCACCAGGCTAGCGGGGCTGGAGGAGCAGTACTTC

v_call: TRBV6-5
clone_size: -
j_call: TRBJ2-7
d_call: -
cdr3_aa: CASSYSWGLRSYEQYF
cdr3_nt: TGTGCCAGCAGTTACTCGTGGGGACTCCGCTCCTACGAGCAGTACTTC

v_call: TRBV20-1
clone_size: -
j_call: TRBJ1-6
d_call: TRBD1
cdr3_aa: CSARDQGGGSPLHF
cdr3_nt: TGCAGTGCTAGAGATCAGGGAGGGGGCTCACCCCTCCACTTT

v_call: TRBV6-2/TRBV6-3
clone_size: -
j_call: TRBJ2-4
d_call: TRBD1
cdr3_aa: CASEDPRQGLVGNIQYF
cdr3_nt: TGTGCCAGCGAAGATCCTCGACAGGGATTGGTAGGGAACATTCAGTACTTC

v_call: TRBV7-9
clone_size: -
j_call: TRBJ1-1
d_call: -
cdr3_aa: CASSYSGYSAEAFF
cdr3_nt: TGTGCCAGCAGCTATTCCGGCTATAGCGCTGAAGCTTTCTTT

v_call: TRBV5-1
clone_size: -
j_call: TRBJ1-3
d_call: TRBD1
cdr3_aa: CASSFGTAHSLDTIYF
cdr3_nt: TGCGCCAGCAGCTTCGGGACAGCCCATTCCTTGGACACCATATATTTT

v_call: TRBV4-2
clone_size: once
j_call: TRBJ2-7
d_call: TRBD1
cdr3_aa: CASSQDRGGDRGHEQYF
cdr3_nt: TGTGCCAGCAGCCAAGATAGAGGGGGAGACAGGGGACACGAGCAGTACTTC

v_call: TRBV5-1
clone_size: -
j_call: TRBJ2-3
d_call: -
cdr3_aa: CASSLGTITTDTQYF
cdr3_nt: TGCGCCAGCAGCTTGGGAACTATTACCACAGATACGCAGTATTTT

v_call: TRBV9
clone_size: -
j_call: TRBJ2-7
d_call: TRBD2
cdr3_aa: CASSYGGDTSYEQYF
cdr3_nt: TGTGCCAGCAGCTACGGGGGGGACACATCCTACGAGCAGTACTTC

v_call: TRBV4-1
clone_size: many
j_call: TRBJ1-1
d_call: -
cdr3_aa: CASSQVTGREAFF
cdr3_nt: TGCGCCAGCAGCCAAGTAACAGGTAGGGAAGCTTTCTTT

v_call: TRBV5-1
clone_size: few
j_call: TRBJ1-3
d_call: TRBD1
cdr3_aa: CASSLVPWTGTGNTIYF
cdr3_nt: TGCGCCAGCAGCTTGGTCCCCTGGACAGGGACTGGAAACACCATATATTTT